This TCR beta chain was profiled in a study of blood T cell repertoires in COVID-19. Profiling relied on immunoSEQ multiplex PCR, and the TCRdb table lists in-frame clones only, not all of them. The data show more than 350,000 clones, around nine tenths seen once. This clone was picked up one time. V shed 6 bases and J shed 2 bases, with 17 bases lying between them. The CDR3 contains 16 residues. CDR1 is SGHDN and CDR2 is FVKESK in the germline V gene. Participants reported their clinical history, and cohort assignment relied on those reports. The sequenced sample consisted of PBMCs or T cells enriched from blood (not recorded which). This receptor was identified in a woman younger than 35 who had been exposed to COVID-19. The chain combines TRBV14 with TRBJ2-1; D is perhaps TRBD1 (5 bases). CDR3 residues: CASSPGSLGPYNEQFF. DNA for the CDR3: TGTGCCAGCAGTCCCGGCAGTCTGGGGCCCTACAATGAGCAGTTCTTC.